Below, 18 T cell receptor beta chains from the same sample are listed, as sequenced in a study of blood T cell repertoires in COVID-19. Generated by immunoSEQ multiplex PCR, the TCRdb table keeps only in-frame clones and is missing some. The sample lists under 250,000 clones, more than 65% occurring once. Sequencing was done on a sample of peripheral blood. These receptors originate from a woman under 40 who had recovered from COVID-19.

This clone was seen only a few times. The V and J genes are TRBV30 and TRBJ1-2, with D possibly matching TRBD1 (6 bases). Trimming took off 3 bases at V and 2 bases at J, with 7 bases between the two ends. Germline V gene data show CDR1 as GTSNPN and CDR2 as SVGIG (reference sequence). This CDR3 comprises 12 residues. DNA of the CDR3: TGTGCCTGGAGAGACAGGAACTATGGCTACACCTTC. Encoded protein: CAWRDRNYGYTF.

V gene TRBV2 combines with J gene TRBJ1-1; D call uncertain. V gave up 0 bases and J gave up 4 bases, with 9 bases separating them. Germline lookup yields CDR1 SNHLY and CDR2 FYNNEI. This CDR3 contains 14 residues. CDR3 in DNA: TGTGCCAGCAGTGAAGCGGGAGGCGGCACTGAAGCTTTCTTT. Translation: CASSEAGGGTEAFF.

The V and J genes are TRBV6-5 and TRBJ1-2; D is unclear. The CDR3 runs to 13 residues. Trimming took off 2 bases at V and 5 bases at J, with 9 bases between the two ends. CDR1 and CDR2 (germline): MNHEY, SVGAGI. CDR3 in amino acids: CASSYEKHYGYTF. CDR3 sequence (DNA): TGTGCCAGCAGTTACGAGAAGCATTATGGCTACACCTTC.

The V call is TRBV7-9, the J call TRBJ2-7; D is possibly TRBD1 (6 bases). Germline CDR1 reads SEHNR; CDR2 reads FQNEAQ (reference sequence). The CDR3 is 17 amino acids. The V and J ends lost 4 bases and 3 bases respectively, with 22 bases between them. The CDR3 loop is CASSSHKRTAGVYEQYF. In DNA, the CDR3 is TGTGCCAGCAGCTCTCACAAGAGGACAGCCGGGGTCTACGAGCAGTACTTC.

A single count supports this clone. The V gene is TRBV6-1, the J gene TRBJ1-2, with D uncertain. Germline V gene sequence: CDR1 MNHNS, CDR2 SASEGT. Trimming cost V 1 base and J 4 bases, with 10 bases left between them. The CDR3 runs to 14 residues. The CDR3 protein is CASSEVEAIYGYTF. The CDR3 coding sequence is TGTGCCAGCAGTGAAGTAGAGGCCATCTATGGCTACACCTTC.

This clone was picked up one time. This chain connects TRBV6-1 to TRBJ2-5; 9 bases fit TRBD1. Per the germline V gene, CDR1 is MNHNS and CDR2 is SASEGT. The length of the CDR3 is 16 residues. With V trimmed by 2 bases and J by 2 bases, 6 bases remained unmatched. The CDR3 DNA follows: TGTGCCAGCAGTGAACAAGGTGGGACAGGGCAAGAGACCCAGTACTTC. Its protein is CASSEQGGTGQETQYF.

The chain employs TRBV5-4 and TRBJ2-3; no definite D call. Germline values: CDR1 SGHNT, CDR2 YYREEE (reference sequence). Trimming took 1 base from V and 3 from J, leaving 9 bases between them. CDR3 length equals 14 residues. CDR3 protein: CASSLFGPTDTQYF. DNA for the CDR3: TGTGCCAGCAGCTTGTTCGGTCCGACAGATACGCAGTATTTT.

The CDR3 region is CSTAYRDSNYTF. Written as DNA, the CDR3 is TGCAGCACGGCCTACCGGGACAGCAACTACACCTTC. The V gene is TRBV29-1, the J gene TRBJ1-2; TRBD1 matches 7 bases. The CDR3 is 12 residues long. The germline gives CDR1 SQVTM, CDR2 ANQGSEA. The J segment lost 10 bases and the V segment lost 8 bases, leaving 13 bases of the junction unmatched.

This chain connects TRBV27 to TRBJ1-1; D perhaps matches TRBD1 (6 bases). V was cut by 0 bases and J by 0 bases, with 11 bases left in between. This CDR3 has 16 residues. CDR1 MNHEY and CDR2 SMNVEV come from the germline V gene (reference sequence). CDR3 residues: CASSLSRQEMNTEAFF. CDR3 bases: TGTGCCAGCAGTTTATCAAGACAGGAGATGAACACTGAAGCTTTCTTT.

The chain combines TRBV24-1 with TRBJ2-2, with TRBD2 as a possible D gene (5 bases). The germline V gene has CDR1 KGHDR and CDR2 SFDVKD. This CDR3 has 17 amino acids. Between the trimmed V and J ends, which lost 3 bases and 0 bases, there was a span of 13 bases. In DNA, the CDR3 is TGTGCCACCAGTGATCTTTTCGGGAATTCGAACACCGGGGAGCTGTTTTTT. Protein sequence: CATSDLFGNSNTGELFF.

The chain is built from TRBV25-1 and TRBJ1-1; D is possibly TRBD1 (5 bases). Deletions cut 7 bases from V and 1 base from J, with 10 bases between. This CDR3 comprises 13 residues. The germline gives CDR1 MGHDK, CDR2 SYGVNS. Here the CDR3 DNA reads TGTGCCAGCATGAAAGGGGAGAACACTGAAGCTTTCTTT. Its translation is CASMKGENTEAFF.

The chain combines TRBV5-1 with TRBJ2-3; 11 bases are a match to TRBD1. V shed 3 bases, J shed 6 bases, and the junction held 3 bases outside the gene matches. Germline values: CDR1 SGHRS, CDR2 YFSETQ. The CDR3 runs to 14 residues. The CDR3 DNA follows: TGCGCCAGCAGCTGGACAGGGGGCGGGGATACGCAGTATTTT. Its translation: CASSWTGGGDTQYF.

The chain carries TRBV25-1 and TRBJ1-4, with D unresolved. From germline, CDR1 is MGHDK and CDR2 SYGVNS. The ends were cut back, 1 base at V and 6 bases at J, with 6 bases in the middle. The CDR3 consists of 13 residues. The CDR3 reads CASSESPYEKLFF. CDR3 in DNA: TGTGCCAGCAGTGAATCCCCCTATGAAAAACTGTTTTTT.

V is TRBV12-5 and J is TRBJ2-5; TRBD2 is a possible D gene (7 bases). The germline gives CDR1 LGHNT, CDR2 FRNRAP. This CDR3 has 17 amino acids. V shed 6 bases and J shed 4 bases, with 24 bases lying between them. The CDR3 sequence: CASGTDRFSAGAETQYF. The CDR3 bases are TGTGCTAGTGGAACCGACAGGTTTTCTGCGGGAGCAGAGACCCAGTACTTC.

This clone has just one count. This chain connects TRBV24-1 to TRBJ2-7; maybe TRBD1 (6 bases). The CDR3 has 14 residues. Germline V CDR1 and CDR2: KGHDR, SFDVKD. V was trimmed by 4 bases and J by 6 bases, leaving 15 bases between them. The CDR3 DNA reads TGTGCCACCAGTGACCCATCACAGGGCGCCGAGCAGTACTTC. Amino acid sequence: CATSDPSQGAEQYF.

V gene TRBV28 combines with J gene TRBJ1-6, with unresolved D. V was shortened by 4 bases and J by 15 bases, with 13 bases between the two germline ends. The CDR3 has 12 amino acids. Germline CDR1 reads MDHEN; CDR2 reads SYDVKM. CDR3 nucleotides: TGTGCCAGCAGTTCCTCAGAAGTCAGCCTCCACTTT. The encoded protein is CASSSSEVSLHF.

This clone was observed a single time. The chain carries TRBV30 and TRBJ1-4; TRBD1 is a possible D gene (6 bases). CDR1 is GTSNPN and CDR2 is SVGIG in the germline V gene (reference sequence). Trimming removed 8 bases from V and 4 bases from J, with 14 bases in between. The length of the CDR3 is 13 residues. The CDR3 region has the DNA TGTGCCCGACTAAGGGGGATTAATGAAAAACTGTTTTTT. It translates to CARLRGINEKLFF.

The chain recombines TRBV6-1 with TRBJ2-1; 14 nucleotides line up with TRBD2. The CDR3 spans 18 residues. Trimming took 1 base from V and 10 from J; bases not matched to a gene: 12. The germline V gene has CDR1 MNHNS and CDR2 SASEGT. This CDR3 is CASSEGRFRLAGGGEQFF. The CDR3 bases are TGTGCCAGCAGTGAAGGCCGTTTTAGACTAGCGGGAGGGGGAGAGCAGTTCTTC.